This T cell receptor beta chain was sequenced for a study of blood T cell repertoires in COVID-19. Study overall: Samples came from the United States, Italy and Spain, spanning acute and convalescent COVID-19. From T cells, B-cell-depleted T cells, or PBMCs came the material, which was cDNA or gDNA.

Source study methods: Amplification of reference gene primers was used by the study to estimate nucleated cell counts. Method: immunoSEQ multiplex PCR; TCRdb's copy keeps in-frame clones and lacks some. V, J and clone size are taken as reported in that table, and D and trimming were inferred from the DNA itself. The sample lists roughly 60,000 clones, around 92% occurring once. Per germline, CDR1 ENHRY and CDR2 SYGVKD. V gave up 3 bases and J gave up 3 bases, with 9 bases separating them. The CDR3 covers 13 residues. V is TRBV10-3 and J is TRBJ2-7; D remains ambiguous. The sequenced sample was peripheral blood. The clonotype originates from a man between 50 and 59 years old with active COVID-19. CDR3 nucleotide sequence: TGTGCCATCAGTGACTCACAGCACTACGAGCAGTACTTC. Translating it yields CAISDSQHYEQYF.